Listed below are T cell receptor beta chains from one sample, sequenced in a study of T cell responses to AZD1222 COVID-19 vaccine. Clones were read by immunoSEQ multiplex PCR, and TCRdb kept only the in-frame ones, dropping some. This table holds over 65,000 clones, 85% to 90% found once. Source: peripheral blood, taken on day 0 of AZD1222 vaccination. These receptor sequences come from an adult in good health. Both conserved end residues are part of each CDR3. A D gene is named only where the DNA matches it firmly. Some rows have no size entry. The others give once, few or many, or a class for an expanded clone.

d_call: TRBD1
clone_size: once
j_call: TRBJ1-1
v_call: TRBV7-9
cdr3_aa: CASSSEGQIVEAFF
cdr3_nt: TGTGCCAGCAGCTCCGAGGGACAGATCGTTGAAGCTTTCTTT

d_call: TRBD1
clone_size: .
j_call: TRBJ1-3
v_call: TRBV30
cdr3_aa: CAWRRDRSVFSGNTIYF
cdr3_nt: TGTGCCTGGAGACGGGACAGGTCCGTTTTCTCTGGAAACACCATATATTTT

d_call: .
clone_size: .
j_call: TRBJ1-5
v_call: TRBV6-4
cdr3_aa: CASSSYGEFGSNQPQHF
cdr3_nt: TGTGCCAGCAGTTCTTATGGGGAGTTTGGAAGCAATCAGCCCCAGCATTTT

d_call: .
clone_size: .
j_call: TRBJ1-6
v_call: TRBV24-1
cdr3_aa: CATKGGDNSPLHF
cdr3_nt: TGTGCCACCAAGGGCGGTGATAATTCACCCCTCCACTTT

d_call: TRBD1
clone_size: .
j_call: TRBJ1-2
v_call: TRBV5-4
cdr3_aa: CASSLGFLGQGTDNYGYTF
cdr3_nt: TGTGCCAGCAGCTTGGGGTTTTTGGGACAGGGGACCGATAACTATGGCTACACCTTC

d_call: .
clone_size: .
j_call: TRBJ1-2
v_call: TRBV19
cdr3_aa: CASSIAGNYGYTF
cdr3_nt: TGTGCCAGTAGTATAGCTGGGAACTATGGCTACACCTTC

d_call: .
clone_size: .
j_call: TRBJ2-1
v_call: TRBV10-3
cdr3_aa: CAISELGGPGEQFF
cdr3_nt: TGTGCCATCAGTGAGCTCGGGGGGCCGGGAGAGCAGTTCTTC

d_call: TRBD2
clone_size: once
j_call: TRBJ2-1
v_call: TRBV5-1
cdr3_aa: CASSLAGGGAYNEQFF
cdr3_nt: TGCGCCAGCAGCTTGGCCGGCGGGGGGGCCTACAATGAGCAGTTCTTC

d_call: .
clone_size: .
j_call: TRBJ1-5
v_call: TRBV4-3
cdr3_aa: CASSQDAGENQPQHF
cdr3_nt: TGCGCCAGCAGCCAAGATGCAGGGGAGAATCAGCCCCAGCATTTT

d_call: .
clone_size: .
j_call: TRBJ1-2
v_call: TRBV4-1
cdr3_aa: CASSQDWAGLGYGYTF
cdr3_nt: TGCGCCAGCAGCCAAGACTGGGCTGGGCTGGGGTATGGCTACACCTTC

d_call: .
clone_size: .
j_call: TRBJ2-7
v_call: TRBV2
cdr3_aa: CASSRDRYYEQYF
cdr3_nt: TGTGCCAGCAGTCGAGACAGGTACTACGAGCAGTACTTC

d_call: TRBD2
clone_size: .
j_call: TRBJ2-3
v_call: TRBV19
cdr3_aa: CASSPRTSVLVNTQYF
cdr3_nt: TGTGCCAGTAGCCCCCGGACTAGCGTTCTGGTAAATACGCAGTATTTT

d_call: .
clone_size: .
j_call: TRBJ1-2
v_call: TRBV15
cdr3_aa: CATSRVGAALNPANYGYTF
cdr3_nt: TGTGCCACCAGCAGAGTTGGGGCGGCCCTTAACCCAGCTAACTATGGCTACACCTTC

d_call: TRBD2
clone_size: .
j_call: TRBJ2-1
v_call: TRBV5-6
cdr3_aa: CASSPGLAGNNEQFF
cdr3_nt: TGTGCCAGCAGCCCCGGGCTAGCGGGGAACAATGAGCAGTTCTTC

d_call: TRBD2
clone_size: once
j_call: TRBJ2-3
v_call: TRBV20-1
cdr3_aa: CRGGGTDTQYF
cdr3_nt: TGCCGGGGCGGGGGAACAGATACGCAGTATTTT

d_call: TRBD2
clone_size: .
j_call: TRBJ2-1
v_call: TRBV2
cdr3_aa: CASRRTSVYNEQFF
cdr3_nt: TGTGCCAGCAGAAGGACTAGCGTCTACAATGAGCAGTTCTTC

d_call: TRBD1
clone_size: .
j_call: TRBJ2-7
v_call: TRBV9
cdr3_aa: CASSVTGSSYEQYF
cdr3_nt: TGTGCCAGCAGCGTGACAGGGTCGTCCTACGAGCAGTACTTC

d_call: .
clone_size: few
j_call: TRBJ1-5
v_call: TRBV30
cdr3_aa: CAWSVQGYSNQPQHF
cdr3_nt: TGTGCCTGGAGTGTACAAGGTTATAGCAATCAGCCCCAGCATTTT

d_call: TRBD1
clone_size: .
j_call: TRBJ2-7
v_call: TRBV2
cdr3_aa: CASSKQGQYYEQYF
cdr3_nt: TGTGCCAGCAGTAAACAGGGACAGTACTACGAGCAGTACTTC

d_call: TRBD2
clone_size: once
j_call: TRBJ2-7
v_call: TRBV7-2
cdr3_aa: CASSLEPLERGNSYEQYF
cdr3_nt: TGTGCCAGCAGCCTCGAACCCCTTGAGCGGGGGAACTCATACGAGCAGTACTTC

d_call: .
clone_size: .
j_call: TRBJ1-6
v_call: TRBV2
cdr3_aa: CASSPVGLEYSPLHF
cdr3_nt: TGTGCCAGCAGTCCGGTAGGACTAGAATATTCACCCCTCCACTTT

d_call: TRBD1
clone_size: .
j_call: TRBJ1-2
v_call: TRBV6-1
cdr3_aa: CASSETGALRGYTF
cdr3_nt: TGTGCCAGCAGTGAAACAGGGGCATTGAGGGGCTACACCTTC